This T cell receptor (beta chain) was identified in a study of CD8+CD57+ T cells in acquired aplastic anemia. Findings and limits, study-wide: About 30 was the count of CD8+ CDR3 sequences that patients shared with controls.

As to this clonotype: Antigen: not known.

The authors sequenced patients whose flow cytometry had shown CD8+CD57+ cell expansion. Each of the patients presented with severe acquired aplastic anemia. Patients were untreated when blood was sampled. Genomic DNA constituted the template upon which TCR beta VDJ and CDR3 profiling was performed. MiXCR, applied by TCRdb to the reads, yields one record per CDR3 protein. The top ten hold roughly 21% of the sample, which has around 220,000 distinct CDR3 sequences, approximately 51% seen once. This clonotype was sampled from a human donor with aplastic anemia. The sequenced sample was sorted CD4+, CD8+, or CD8+CD57+ T cells (not recorded which) from PBMCs.

DNA of the CDR3: TGCGCCAGCACCCGAGTGGGAACTAATGAAAAACTGTTTTTT. Residues: CASTRVGTNEKLFF. The J gene is TRBJ1-4, the V gene TRBV4-3, with D hard to call. Trimming removed 7 bases from V and 1 base from J, with 10 bases in between. The germline gives CDR1 LGHNA, CDR2 YSLEER. CDR3 length equals 14 residues.